What follows are 32 T cell receptor beta chains derived from one specimen sequenced in a study of cytomegalovirus exposure and HLA in healthy donors. PCR amplification relied on 60 Vbeta primers (plus 13 Jbeta primers). The data were produced by immunoSEQ multiplex PCR, yet TCRdb's version contains in-frame clones alone and is incomplete. This sample has under 250,000 clones, with approximately 78% found just once. Specimen: PBMCs. The receptors come from a boy younger than 18 in good health and CMV-seronegative.

This rearrangement joins TRBV7-9 to TRBJ2-1, with TRBD2 matching over 11 bases. This CDR3 has 16 amino acids. CDR1 and CDR2 from the germline V gene are SEHNR and FQNEAQ (reference sequence). V gave up 3 bases and J gave up 3 bases; unmatched junction bases: 4. CDR3 residues: CASSFTSGSIYNEQFF. In DNA, the CDR3 is TGTGCCAGCAGCTTCACTAGCGGGAGCATCTACAATGAGCAGTTCTTC.

A few counts support this clone. The rearrangement joins TRBV6-5 to TRBJ2-7, with 9 nucleotides matching TRBD2. The trim removed 2 bases at V and 5 bases at J, leaving 10 bases unmatched. Per germline, CDR1 MNHEY and CDR2 SVGAGI. The CDR3 contains 16 residues. For the CDR3, the DNA is TGTGCCAGCAGTTACCCTAAGCGGGAGGAGGACCACGAGCAGTACTTC. Its translation: CASSYPKREEDHEQYF.

This CDR3 is CASGQLNRYVSGGPQGETQYF. In nucleotides, the CDR3 is TGTGCTAGTGGCCAACTCAATCGCTATGTTTCAGGGGGGCCCCAAGGGGAGACCCAGTACTTC. The chain employs TRBV12-5 and TRBJ2-5; possibly TRBD1 for D (7 bases). Trimming took off 6 bases at V and 5 bases at J, with 37 bases between the two ends. Germline assignment: CDR1 LGHNT and CDR2 FRNRAP. The CDR3 loop spans 21 amino acids.

V and J are TRBV2 and TRBJ1-3; TRBD1 agrees at 8 bases. This CDR3 region has 15 residues. Unmatched junction bases numbered 11, after V lost 8 bases and J lost 5 bases. CDR1 and CDR2 from the germline V gene are SNHLY and FYNNEI. In DNA form, the CDR3 reads TGTGCCAGCGCGATTATACAGGGGGTTCGAAACACCATATATTTT. Amino acids: CASAIIQGVRNTIYF. The whole variable domain, filled in from reference TRBV2 and TRBJ1-3, reads EPEVTQTPSHQVTQMGQEVILRCVPISNHLYFYWYRQILGQKVEFLVSFYNNEISEKSEIFDDQFSVERPDGSNFTLKIRSTKLEDSAMYFCASAIIQGVRNTIYFGEGSWLTVV.

This clone appeared once. The chain carries TRBV18 and TRBJ1-1, with D possibly TRBD1 on 5 matching bases. Trimming took 3 bases from V and 4 from J, leaving 15 bases between them. Looked up from germline, CDR1 is KGHSH and CDR2 is LQKENI. There are 15 residues in the CDR3. CDR3 sequence reads: CASSPLRDGSTEAFF. The CDR3 coding sequence is TGTGCCAGCTCACCCCTCCGGGACGGGAGCACTGAAGCTTTCTTT.

The chain couples TRBV27 to TRBJ1-5; the D gene is possibly TRBD1 (5 bases). Germline CDR1 reads MNHEY; CDR2 reads SMNVEV (reference sequence). The V and J ends lost 5 bases and 1 base respectively, with 9 bases between them. This CDR3 has 14 amino acids. Here the CDR3 DNA reads TGTGCCAGCAGTCTCCAGGGAAGCAATCAGCCCCAGCATTTT. Its translation is CASSLQGSNQPQHF.

V is TRBV6-1 and J is TRBJ2-3; D gene ambiguous. The CDR3 sequence is 15 residues long. Germline V gene lookup returns CDR1 MNHNS and CDR2 SASEGT. V lost 7 bases and J 0 bases, leaving 14 bases between the germline ends. CDR3 bases: TGTGCCAGCAATAGTTTTGCGGTGAGCACAGATACGCAGTATTTT. This gives the protein CASNSFAVSTDTQYF.

There are a few counts of this clone. V gene TRBV6-5 combines with J gene TRBJ1-5; no firm D call. Trimming removed 5 bases from V and 4 bases from J, with 9 bases in between. The germline V gene has CDR1 MNHEY and CDR2 SVGAGI. The CDR3 is made up of 13 amino acids. CDR3 nucleotide sequence: TGTGCCAGCAGTGCCAACAGTAATCAGCCCCAGCATTTT. This sequence encodes CASSANSNQPQHF.

The V and J genes are TRBV19 and TRBJ2-7; D gene ambiguous. The CDR3 loop spans 18 amino acids. Germline values: CDR1 LNHDA, CDR2 SQIVND (reference sequence). Trimming cost V 0 bases and J 7 bases, with 25 bases left between them. Written as DNA, the CDR3 is TGTGCCAGTAGTATAGATCCCCCCCGCTATCACCCTTTTGAGGAGCAGTACTTC. This encodes CASSIDPPRYHPFEEQYF.

Only a few counts were recorded for this clone. This sequence joins TRBV7-9 and TRBJ2-7, with 8 bases identical to TRBD1. The CDR3 has 18 amino acids. Trimming removed 3 bases from V and 2 bases from J; junction bases left unmatched: 15. Per germline, CDR1 SEHNR and CDR2 FQNEAQ (reference sequence). The CDR3, as DNA: TGTGCCAGCAGCTTGGGCTTTGCGAGAGGACAGGGTGCCTACGAGCAGTACTTC. It is translated as CASSLGFARGQGAYEQYF.

The chain combines TRBV7-8 with TRBJ2-2; tentative D call: TRBD2 (6 bases). V lost 5 bases and J lost 1, with 14 bases in between. The CDR3 spans 16 residues. CDR1 is SGHVS, CDR2 FQNEAQ, per germline. CDR3 nucleotides: TGTGCCAGCAGCCGCGTTCTAGCGCTGAACACCGGGGAGCTGTTTTTT. As protein: CASSRVLALNTGELFF. Variable domain in full (rest from reference TRBV7-8 and TRBJ2-2): GAGVSQSPRYKVAKRGQDVALRCDPISGHVSLFWYQQALGQGPEFLTYFQNEAQLDKSGLPSDRFFAERPEGSVSTLKIQRTQQEDSAVYLCASSRVLALNTGELFFGEGSRLTVL.

The chain combines TRBV15 with TRBJ2-7, with 14 bases identical to TRBD2. The CDR3 sequence is 14 residues long. Unmatched junction bases numbered 2, after V lost 3 bases and J lost 7 bases. Germline V gene lookup returns CDR1 LNHNV and CDR2 YYDKDF (reference sequence). CDR3 amino acids: CATSRGLAGEEQYF. CDR3 bases: TGTGCCACCAGCAGGGGACTAGCGGGAGAAGAGCAGTACTTC. The full variable domain, completed using reference TRBV15 and TRBJ2-7, is DAMVIQNPRYQVTQFGKPVTLSCSQTLNHNVMYWYQQKSSQAPKLLFHYYDKDFNNEADTPDNFQSRRPNTSFCFLDIRSPGLGDTAMYLCATSRGLAGEEQYFGPGTRLTVT.

The V call is TRBV11-2, the J call TRBJ1-4, with D unresolved. CDR3 length: 16 residues. From germline, CDR1 is SGHAT and CDR2 FQNNGV. V was clipped by 1 base and J by 4 bases, with 13 bases between them. The chain's CDR3 is CASSLGQQRFNEKLFF. The CDR3, as DNA: TGTGCCAGCAGCTTAGGACAACAAAGGTTTAATGAAAAACTGTTTTTT. The full variable domain, its missing parts supplied by reference TRBV11-2 and TRBJ1-4, is EAGVAQSPRYKIIEKRQSVAFWCNPISGHATLYWYQQILGQGPKLLIQFQNNGVVDDSQLPKDRFSAERLKGVDSTLKIQPAKLEDSAVYLCASSLGQQRFNEKLFFGSGTQLSVL.

The chain links TRBV6-4 to TRBJ2-1, with TRBD1 identical over 8 bases. Germline values: CDR1 MRHNA, CDR2 SNTAGT. After removal of 5 bases from V and 5 bases from J, the junction contained 8 bases not matched to a gene. The CDR3 runs to 15 residues. CDR3 sequence (DNA): TGTGCCAGCAGTCGCGAGACAGGGGTTAACAATGAGCAGTTCTTC. Translating gives CASSRETGVNNEQFF.

V and J are TRBV6-1 and TRBJ1-2; a possible D gene is TRBD1 (6 bases). Trimming took 2 bases from V and 4 from J, leaving 11 bases between them. CDR3 length equals 14 residues. Germline assignment: CDR1 MNHNS and CDR2 SASEGT. This CDR3 reads CASSESQGSYGYTF. The CDR3 coding sequence is TGTGCCAGCAGTGAAAGTCAGGGGAGCTATGGCTACACCTTC.

This chain uses TRBV6-5 with TRBJ2-7; D is perhaps TRBD2 (5 bases). The V gene's germline CDR1 is MNHEY and CDR2 SVGAGI. The ends were cut back, 5 bases at V and 5 bases at J, with 19 bases in the middle. The CDR3 runs to 15 residues. The CDR3 spells CASSRWRGNHDEQYF. CDR3 in DNA: TGTGCCAGCAGTCGGTGGAGAGGGAATCACGACGAGCAGTACTTC.

This chain links TRBV30 with TRBJ2-1, with TRBD2 matching over 11 bases. The CDR3 runs to 15 residues. The V segment lost 3 bases and the J segment 6 bases; nucleotides outside the gene matches: 7. CDR1 is GTSNPN and CDR2 is SVGIG in the germline V gene (reference sequence). As DNA, the CDR3 is TGTGCCTGGAGGGAACTAGCGGGAGTAGGCAATGAGCAGTTCTTC. It translates to CAWRELAGVGNEQFF.

The sample holds a few counts of this clone. The chain has TRBV10-3 and TRBJ1-1; TRBD1 is a possible D gene (6 bases). Per germline, CDR1 ENHRY and CDR2 SYGVKD. V was trimmed by 3 bases and J by 2 bases, leaving 16 bases between them. The CDR3 runs 16 residues. The CDR3 DNA reads TGTGCCATCAGTGAAGCAAGACAGGCGCGAAACACTGAAGCTTTCTTT. Protein: CAISEARQARNTEAFF.

This sequence joins TRBV30 and TRBJ1-1; 7 bases match TRBD1. CDR3 length: 15 residues. V shed 3 bases and J 0 bases; nucleotides not matched to a gene: 7. Germline V gene data show CDR1 as GTSNPN and CDR2 as SVGIG (reference sequence). This chain's CDR3 is CAWRVWDRMNTEAFF. The CDR3 bases are TGTGCCTGGAGAGTCTGGGACAGAATGAACACTGAAGCTTTCTTT.

The CDR3 protein is CASSPLPSGSSYNEQFF. Here the CDR3 DNA reads TGTGCCAGCTCACCACTACCTAGTGGGAGCTCCTACAATGAGCAGTTCTTC. J is TRBJ2-1 and V is TRBV18; tentatively, D is TRBD2 (5 bases). Germline loops: CDR1 KGHSH, CDR2 LQKENI. This CDR3 spans 17 amino acids. V lost 1 base and J lost 0, with 13 bases in between. The complete variable domain, with remaining parts taken from reference TRBV18 and TRBJ2-1, reads NAGVMQNPRHLVRRRGQEARLRCSPMKGHSHVYWYRQLPEEGLKFMVYLQKENIIDESGMPKERFSAEFPKEGPSILRIQQVVRGDSAAYFCASSPLPSGSSYNEQFFGPGTRLTVL.

The gene calls are TRBV15 and TRBJ1-3; weak D call: TRBD1 (6 bases). Germline CDR1 LNHNV, CDR2 YYDKDF (reference sequence). Trimming took 5 bases from V and 0 from J, leaving 8 bases between them. The CDR3 runs to 14 residues. The CDR3 nucleotides read TGTGCCACCAGCCAAGGGGGCTCTGGAAACACCATATATTTT. Amino acid sequence: CATSQGGSGNTIYF. Supplemented by reference TRBV15 and TRBJ1-3, the full variable domain reads DAMVIQNPRYQVTQFGKPVTLSCSQTLNHNVMYWYQQKSSQAPKLLFHYYDKDFNNEADTPDNFQSRRPNTSFCFLDIRSPGLGDTAMYLCATSQGGSGNTIYFGEGSWLTVV.

The chain joins TRBV7-2 to TRBJ2-7, with 13 bases lining up with TRBD2. V was pared by 7 bases and J by 9 bases, with 12 bases of the junction left unmatched. Germline loops: CDR1 SGHTA, CDR2 FQGNSA. The CDR3 runs to 15 residues. The CDR3 coding sequence is TGTGCCAGCAACGTTGGGGGACTAGCGGGACCACGGCAGTACTTC. It encodes CASNVGGLAGPRQYF.

V usage is TRBV6-1 and J usage is TRBJ2-5, with a weak D call TRBD2 (6 bases). The CDR3 has 15 amino acids. Germline loops: CDR1 MNHNS, CDR2 SASEGT. V lost 6 bases and J lost 1, with 15 bases in between. The CDR3 loop reads CASSGASAVQETQYF. In DNA form, the CDR3 reads TGTGCCAGCAGCGGCGCTAGCGCTGTCCAAGAGACCCAGTACTTC.

The chain recombines TRBV4-1 with TRBJ2-4; TRBD1 might be the D (6 bases). Germline-derived CDR1 and CDR2 are MGHRA and YSYEKL. V lost 3 bases to trimming and J lost 16 bases, with 19 bases between them. CDR3 length equals 13 residues. The CDR3 DNA reads as TGCGCCAGCAGCCAGGGGGCCAAGAGGGCCCAATACTTC. It translates to CASSQGAKRAQYF.

DNA of the CDR3: TGCGCCAGCAGCTTGGGGCCTGTGGGGGGATCCTACGAGCAGTACTTC. Residues: CASSLGPVGGSYEQYF. J is TRBJ2-7 and V is TRBV5-1, with D perhaps matching TRBD2 (6 bases). V gave up 0 bases and J gave up 1 base, with 14 bases separating them. The CDR3 sequence is 16 residues long. Germline values: CDR1 SGHRS, CDR2 YFSETQ. Filled out from reference TRBV5-1 and TRBJ2-7, the complete variable domain reads KAGVTQTPRYLIKTRGQQVTLSCSPISGHRSVSWYQQTPGQGLQFLFEYFSETQRNKGNFPGRFSGRQFSNSRSEMNVSTLELGDSALYLCASSLGPVGGSYEQYFGPGTRLTVT.

This clone was seen more than once but under ten times. The chain couples TRBV30 to TRBJ2-1, with TRBD2 identical over 7 bases. With 0 bases clipped from V and 6 bases from J, the junction kept 8 bases outside the gene matches. From germline, CDR1 is GTSNPN and CDR2 SVGIG (reference sequence). This CDR3 is built from 15 residues. The CDR3 protein is CAWSVERGSRNEQFF. The CDR3 DNA reads TGTGCCTGGAGTGTAGAGCGGGGCTCGCGCAATGAGCAGTTCTTC.

This clone was detected only a few times. The rearrangement joins TRBV6-5 to TRBJ2-7, with 9 nucleotides matching TRBD1. CDR3 length: 12 residues. Germline V gives CDR1 MNHEY, CDR2 SVGAGI. The trim removed 8 bases at V and 6 bases at J, leaving 5 bases unmatched. The chain's CDR3 is CASGMTGGEQYF. CDR3 DNA: TGTGCCAGCGGTATGACAGGGGGCGAGCAGTACTTC.

This clone occurred once. The rearrangement links TRBV9 to TRBJ2-6; 10 bases fit TRBD1. The CDR3 is made up of 19 amino acids. The ends lost 5 bases at V and 1 base at J; junction bases unmatched: 12. The germline gives CDR1 SGDLS, CDR2 YYNGEE. In nucleotides, the CDR3 is TGTGCCAGCAGTAAATCCGGGACAGGGGAGTGGTCTGGGGCCAACGTCCTGACTTTC. Translating it yields CASSKSGTGEWSGANVLTF. The full variable domain, in which reference TRBV9 and TRBJ2-6 provide the parts outside the CDR3, is DSGVTQTPKHLITATGQRVTLRCSPRSGDLSVYWYQQSLDQGLQFLIQYYNGEERAKGNILERFSAQQFPDLHSELNLSSLELGDSALYFCASSKSGTGEWSGANVLTFGAGSRLTVL.

V gene TRBV5-1 combines with J gene TRBJ2-1; 9 bases map to TRBD1. Germline V gene lookup returns CDR1 SGHRS and CDR2 YFSETQ. V lost 2 bases, J lost 8 bases, and 8 bases stayed unmatched. This CDR3 contains 15 residues. CDR3 sequence (DNA): TGCGCCAGCAGCTTTGGGGACAGGGACTTGGATGAGCAGTTCTTC. This translates into CASSFGDRDLDEQFF.

The chain joins TRBV5-6 to TRBJ1-1; D is perhaps TRBD1 (6 bases). The CDR3 length is 12 residues. V was clipped by 3 bases and J by 11 bases, with 14 bases between them. Germline V CDR1 and CDR2: SGHDT, YYEEEE. The CDR3 DNA follows: TGTGCCAGCAGCTCAAACGGGACAATCGCTTTCTTT. Protein: CASSSNGTIAFF.

This clone was seen more than once but under ten times. J is TRBJ2-7 and V is TRBV5-1, with TRBD1 matching over 10 bases. Germline CDR1 is SGHRS and CDR2 is YFSETQ. The CDR3 sequence is 15 residues long. V was clipped by 7 bases and J by 1 base; unmatched bases: 8. The CDR3 protein is CASGNPGQGSYEQYF. In nucleotides, the CDR3 is TGCGCCAGCGGCAATCCGGGACAGGGGTCCTACGAGCAGTACTTC.

The chain combines TRBV11-2 with TRBJ1-6, with D perhaps matching TRBD1 (6 bases). CDR1 is SGHAT and CDR2 is FQNNGV in the germline V gene. The V and J ends lost 2 bases and 8 bases respectively, with 13 bases between them. The CDR3 contains 15 residues. The CDR3 DNA reads as TGTGCCAGCAGCTTAACTCCAGGGGCGGATTCACCCCTCCACTTT. Its translation: CASSLTPGADSPLHF.